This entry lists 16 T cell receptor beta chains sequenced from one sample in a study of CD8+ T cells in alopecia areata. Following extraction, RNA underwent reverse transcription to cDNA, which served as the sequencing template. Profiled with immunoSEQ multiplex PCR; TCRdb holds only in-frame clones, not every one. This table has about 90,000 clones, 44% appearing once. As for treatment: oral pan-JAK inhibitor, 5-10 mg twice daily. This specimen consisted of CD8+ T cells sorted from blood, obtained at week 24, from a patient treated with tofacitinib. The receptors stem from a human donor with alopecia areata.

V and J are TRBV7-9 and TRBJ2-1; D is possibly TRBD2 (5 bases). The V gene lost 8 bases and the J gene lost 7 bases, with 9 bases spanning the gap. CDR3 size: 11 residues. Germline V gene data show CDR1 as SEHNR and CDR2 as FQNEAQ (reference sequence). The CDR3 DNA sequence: TGTGCCAGCGGTCTAGCTAATGAGCAGTTCTTC. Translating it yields CASGLANEQFF.

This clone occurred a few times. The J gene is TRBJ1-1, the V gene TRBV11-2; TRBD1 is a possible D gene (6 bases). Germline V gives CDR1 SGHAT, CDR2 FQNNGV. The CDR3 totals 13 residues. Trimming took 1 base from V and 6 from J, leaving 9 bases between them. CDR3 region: CASSLGGGAEAFF. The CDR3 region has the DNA TGTGCCAGCAGCTTAGGTGGGGGCGCTGAAGCTTTCTTT.

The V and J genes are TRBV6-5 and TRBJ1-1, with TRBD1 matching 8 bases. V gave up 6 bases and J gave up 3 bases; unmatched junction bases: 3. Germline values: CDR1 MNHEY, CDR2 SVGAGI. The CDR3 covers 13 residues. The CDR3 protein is CASRQGVDTEAFF. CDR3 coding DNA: TGTGCCAGCAGACAGGGGGTAGACACTGAAGCTTTCTTT.

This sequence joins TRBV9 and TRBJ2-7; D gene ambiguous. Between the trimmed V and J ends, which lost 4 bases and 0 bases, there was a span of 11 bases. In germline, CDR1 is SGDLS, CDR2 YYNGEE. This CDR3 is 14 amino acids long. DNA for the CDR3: TGTGCCAGCAGCCCCTGGACGGACTCCTACGAGCAGTACTTC. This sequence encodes CASSPWTDSYEQYF.

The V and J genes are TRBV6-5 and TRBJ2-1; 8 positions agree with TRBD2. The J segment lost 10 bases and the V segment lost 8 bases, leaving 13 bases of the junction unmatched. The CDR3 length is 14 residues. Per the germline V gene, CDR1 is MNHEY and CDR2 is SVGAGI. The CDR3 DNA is TGTGCCAGCGGGCAAGCAGCGGGAGTAGGAGAGCAGTTCTTC. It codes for CASGQAAGVGEQFF.

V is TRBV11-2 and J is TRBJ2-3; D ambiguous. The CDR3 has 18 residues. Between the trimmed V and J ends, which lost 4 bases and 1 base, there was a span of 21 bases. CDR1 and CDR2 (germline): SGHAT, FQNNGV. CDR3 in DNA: TGTGCCAGCAGCTCCTTCCCCCAGGCGGCAGGTCGCACAGATACGCAGTATTTT. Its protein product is CASSSFPQAAGRTDTQYF.

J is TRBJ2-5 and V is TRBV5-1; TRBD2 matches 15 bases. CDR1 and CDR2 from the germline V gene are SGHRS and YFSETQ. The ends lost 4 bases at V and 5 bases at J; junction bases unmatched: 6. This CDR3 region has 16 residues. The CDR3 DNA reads TGCGCCAGCAGCCTAGGGACTAGCGGGAGGTTGGAGACCCAGTACTTC. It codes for CASSLGTSGRLETQYF.

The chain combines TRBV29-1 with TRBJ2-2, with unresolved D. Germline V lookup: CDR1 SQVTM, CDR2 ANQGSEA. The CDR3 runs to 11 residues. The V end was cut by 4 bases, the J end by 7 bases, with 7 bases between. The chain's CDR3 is CSVAFGGELFF. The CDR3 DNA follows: TGCAGCGTTGCGTTCGGCGGGGAGCTGTTTTTT.

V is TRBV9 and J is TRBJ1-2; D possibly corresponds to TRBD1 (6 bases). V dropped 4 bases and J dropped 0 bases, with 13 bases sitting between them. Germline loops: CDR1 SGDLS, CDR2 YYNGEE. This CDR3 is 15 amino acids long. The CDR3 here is CASSPTGTSNYGYTF. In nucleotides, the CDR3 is TGTGCCAGCAGCCCAACAGGGACTTCTAACTATGGCTACACCTTC.

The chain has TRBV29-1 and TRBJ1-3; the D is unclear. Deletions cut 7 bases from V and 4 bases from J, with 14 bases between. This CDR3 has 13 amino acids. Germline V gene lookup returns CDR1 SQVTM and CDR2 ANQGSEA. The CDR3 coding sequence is TGCAGCGGGTATCTATCTGGAGGAAACACCATATATTTT. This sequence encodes CSGYLSGGNTIYF.

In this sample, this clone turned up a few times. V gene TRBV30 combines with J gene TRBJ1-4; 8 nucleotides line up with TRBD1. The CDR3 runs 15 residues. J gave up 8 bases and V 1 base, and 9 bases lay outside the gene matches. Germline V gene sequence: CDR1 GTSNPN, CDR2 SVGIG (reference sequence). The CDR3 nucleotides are TGTGCCTGGAGTGAGCCCCAGGGGGCTGGCGAAAAACTGTTTTTT. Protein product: CAWSEPQGAGEKLFF.

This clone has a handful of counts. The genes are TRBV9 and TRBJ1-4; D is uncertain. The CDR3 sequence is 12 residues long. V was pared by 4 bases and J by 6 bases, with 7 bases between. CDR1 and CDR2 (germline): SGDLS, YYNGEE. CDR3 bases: TGTGCCAGCAGCTCATCTCATGAAAAACTGTTTTTT. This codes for CASSSSHEKLFF.

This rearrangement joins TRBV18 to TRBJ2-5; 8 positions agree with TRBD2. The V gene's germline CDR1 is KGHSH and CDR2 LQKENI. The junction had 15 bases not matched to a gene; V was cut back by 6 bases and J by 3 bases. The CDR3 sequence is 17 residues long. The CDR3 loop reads CASSPWPGRADEETQYF. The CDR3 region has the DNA TGTGCCAGCTCTCCCTGGCCCGGGAGGGCGGATGAAGAGACCCAGTACTTC.

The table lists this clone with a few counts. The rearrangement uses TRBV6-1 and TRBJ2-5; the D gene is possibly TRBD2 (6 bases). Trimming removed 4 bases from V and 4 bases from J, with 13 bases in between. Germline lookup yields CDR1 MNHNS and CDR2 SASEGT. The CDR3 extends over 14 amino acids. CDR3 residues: CASSGAGTLETQYF. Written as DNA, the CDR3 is TGTGCCAGCAGTGGGGCGGGAACCTTAGAGACCCAGTACTTC.

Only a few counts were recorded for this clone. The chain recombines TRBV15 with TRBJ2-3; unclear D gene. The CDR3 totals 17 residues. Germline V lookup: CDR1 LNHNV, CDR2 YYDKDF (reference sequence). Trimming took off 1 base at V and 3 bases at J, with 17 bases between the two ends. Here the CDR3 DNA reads TGTGCCACCAGCAGAGCCAGCGTCGCTACTTGGACAGATACGCAGTATTTT. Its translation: CATSRASVATWTDTQYF.

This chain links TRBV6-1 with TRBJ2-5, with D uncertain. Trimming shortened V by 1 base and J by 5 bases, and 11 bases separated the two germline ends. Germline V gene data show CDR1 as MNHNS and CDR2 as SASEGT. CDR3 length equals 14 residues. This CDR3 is CASSEELGFETQYF. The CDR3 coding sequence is TGTGCCAGCAGTGAAGAGCTAGGGTTCGAGACCCAGTACTTC.